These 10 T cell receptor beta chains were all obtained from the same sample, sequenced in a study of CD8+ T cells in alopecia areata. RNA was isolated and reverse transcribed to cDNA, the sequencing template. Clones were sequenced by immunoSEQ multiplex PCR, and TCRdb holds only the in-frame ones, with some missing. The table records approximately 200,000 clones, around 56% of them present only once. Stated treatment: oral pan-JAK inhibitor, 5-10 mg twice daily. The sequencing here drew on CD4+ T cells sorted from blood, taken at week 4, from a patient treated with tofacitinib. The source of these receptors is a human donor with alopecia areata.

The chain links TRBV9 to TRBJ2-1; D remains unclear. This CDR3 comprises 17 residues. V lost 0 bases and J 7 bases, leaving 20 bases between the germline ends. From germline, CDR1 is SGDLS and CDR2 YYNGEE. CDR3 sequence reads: CASSVALARNSKNEQFF. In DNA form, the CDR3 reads TGTGCCAGCAGCGTAGCTCTTGCCCGGAACTCGAAAAATGAGCAGTTCTTC.

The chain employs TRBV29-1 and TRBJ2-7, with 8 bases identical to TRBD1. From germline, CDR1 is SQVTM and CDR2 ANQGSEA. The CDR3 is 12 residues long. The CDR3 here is CTVTGASYEQYF. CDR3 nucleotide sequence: TGCACCGTGACAGGGGCCTCCTACGAGCAGTACTTC.

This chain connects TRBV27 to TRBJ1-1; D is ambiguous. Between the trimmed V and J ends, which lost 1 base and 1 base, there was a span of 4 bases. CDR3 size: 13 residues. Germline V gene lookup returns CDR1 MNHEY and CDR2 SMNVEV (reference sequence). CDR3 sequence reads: CASSLWENTEAFF. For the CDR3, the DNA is TGTGCCAGCAGTTTATGGGAGAACACTGAAGCTTTCTTT.

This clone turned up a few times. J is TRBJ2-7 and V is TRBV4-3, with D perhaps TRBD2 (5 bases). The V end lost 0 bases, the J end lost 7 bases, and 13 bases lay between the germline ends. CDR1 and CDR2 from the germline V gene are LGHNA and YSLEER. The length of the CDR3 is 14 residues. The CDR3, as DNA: TGCGCCAGCAGCCAAGAGGCGGGTTCTAGGGAGCAGTACTTC. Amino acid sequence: CASSQEAGSREQYF.

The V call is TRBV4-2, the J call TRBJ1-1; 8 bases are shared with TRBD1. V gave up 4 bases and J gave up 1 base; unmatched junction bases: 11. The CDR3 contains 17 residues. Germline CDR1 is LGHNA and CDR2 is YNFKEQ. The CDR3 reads CASSPVGQGAGNTEAFF. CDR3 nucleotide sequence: TGTGCCAGCAGCCCCGTGGGCCAGGGGGCAGGGAACACTGAAGCTTTCTTT.

This CDR3 reads CALGVAKNIQYF. CDR3 sequence (DNA): TGTGCCCTAGGGGTAGCCAAAAACATTCAGTACTTC. This chain joins TRBV30 and TRBJ2-4; D may be TRBD1 (5 bases). The CDR3 runs 12 residues. With 8 bases removed from V and 0 bases from J, the gap between germline ends came to 8 bases. Germline V lookup: CDR1 GTSNPN, CDR2 SVGIG (reference sequence).

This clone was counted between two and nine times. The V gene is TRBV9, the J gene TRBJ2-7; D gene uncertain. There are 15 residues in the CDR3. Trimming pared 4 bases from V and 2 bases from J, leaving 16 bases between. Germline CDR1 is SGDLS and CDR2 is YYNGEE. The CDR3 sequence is CASSRSSGDTYEQYF. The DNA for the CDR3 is TGTGCCAGCAGCCGTAGCTCGGGCGATACCTACGAGCAGTACTTC.

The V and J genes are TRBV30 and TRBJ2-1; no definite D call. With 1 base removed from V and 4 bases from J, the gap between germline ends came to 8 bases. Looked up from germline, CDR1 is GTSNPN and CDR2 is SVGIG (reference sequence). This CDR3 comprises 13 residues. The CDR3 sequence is CAWSAQAYNEQFF. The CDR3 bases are TGTGCCTGGAGTGCCCAGGCTTACAATGAGCAGTTCTTC.

CDR3 region: CASSEQGNYGYTF. DNA of the CDR3: TGTGCCAGCAGTGAACAGGGGAACTATGGCTACACCTTC. This chain links TRBV2 with TRBJ1-2; D perhaps matches TRBD1 (6 bases). The CDR3 spans 13 residues. Germline CDR1 reads SNHLY; CDR2 reads FYNNEI. V lost 2 bases to trimming and J lost 2 bases, with 6 bases between them.

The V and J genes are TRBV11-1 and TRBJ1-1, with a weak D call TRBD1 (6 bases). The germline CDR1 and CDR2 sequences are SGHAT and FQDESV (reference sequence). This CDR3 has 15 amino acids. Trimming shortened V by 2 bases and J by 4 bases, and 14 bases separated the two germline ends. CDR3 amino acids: CASSLRTTRGTEAFF. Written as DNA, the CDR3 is TGTGCCAGCAGCTTAAGAACAACCAGGGGCACTGAAGCTTTCTTT.